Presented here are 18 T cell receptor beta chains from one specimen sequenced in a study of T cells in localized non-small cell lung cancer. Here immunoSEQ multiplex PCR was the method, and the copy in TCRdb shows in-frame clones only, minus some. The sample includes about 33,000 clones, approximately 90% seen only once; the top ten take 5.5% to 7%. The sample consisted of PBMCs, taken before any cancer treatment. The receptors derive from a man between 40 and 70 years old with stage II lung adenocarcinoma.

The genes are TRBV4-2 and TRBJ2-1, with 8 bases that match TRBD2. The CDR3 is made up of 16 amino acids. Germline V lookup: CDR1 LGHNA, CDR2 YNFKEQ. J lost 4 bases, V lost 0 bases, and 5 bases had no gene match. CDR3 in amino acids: CASSQESPGGYNEQFF. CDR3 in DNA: TGTGCCAGCAGCCAAGAATCCCCGGGGGGGTACAATGAGCAGTTCTTC.

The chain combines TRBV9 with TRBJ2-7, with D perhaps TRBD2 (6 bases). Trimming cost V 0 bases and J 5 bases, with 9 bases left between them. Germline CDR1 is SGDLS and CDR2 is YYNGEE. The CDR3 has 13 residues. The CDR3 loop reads CASSVEGGDEQYF. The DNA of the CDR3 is TGTGCCAGCAGCGTAGAGGGCGGGGACGAGCAGTACTTC.

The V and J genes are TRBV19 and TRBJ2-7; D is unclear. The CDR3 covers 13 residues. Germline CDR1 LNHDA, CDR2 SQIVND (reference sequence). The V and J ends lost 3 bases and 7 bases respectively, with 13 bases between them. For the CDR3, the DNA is TGTGCCAGTAGTATCGACCCGAACGGGGAGCAGTACTTC. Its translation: CASSIDPNGEQYF.

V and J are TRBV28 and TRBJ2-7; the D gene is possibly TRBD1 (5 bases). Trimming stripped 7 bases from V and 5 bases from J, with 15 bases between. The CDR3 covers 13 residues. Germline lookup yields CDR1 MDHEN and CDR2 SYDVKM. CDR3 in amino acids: CASNLQGTHEQYF. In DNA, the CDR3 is TGTGCCAGCAACCTCCAGGGTACCCACGAGCAGTACTTC.

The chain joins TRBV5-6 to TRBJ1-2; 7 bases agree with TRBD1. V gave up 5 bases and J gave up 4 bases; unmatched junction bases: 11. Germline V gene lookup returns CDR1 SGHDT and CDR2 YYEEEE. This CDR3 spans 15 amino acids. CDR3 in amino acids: CASRGQGRDSYGYTF. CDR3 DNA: TGTGCCAGCAGGGGGCAAGGACGGGACAGCTATGGCTACACCTTC.

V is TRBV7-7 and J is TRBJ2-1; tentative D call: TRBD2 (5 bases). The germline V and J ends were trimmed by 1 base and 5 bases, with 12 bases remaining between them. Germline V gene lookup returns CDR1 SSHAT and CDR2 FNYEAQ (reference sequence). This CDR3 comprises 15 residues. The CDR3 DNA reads TGTGCCAGCAGCTTAGGAGGGCGGCCGGACAATGAGCAGTTCTTC. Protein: CASSLGGRPDNEQFF.

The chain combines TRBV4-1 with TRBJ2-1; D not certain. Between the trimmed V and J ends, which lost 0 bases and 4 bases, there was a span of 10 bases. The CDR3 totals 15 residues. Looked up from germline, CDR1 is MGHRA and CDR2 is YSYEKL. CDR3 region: CASSQDIPAYNEQFF. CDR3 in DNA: TGCGCCAGCAGCCAAGATATCCCTGCGTACAATGAGCAGTTCTTC.

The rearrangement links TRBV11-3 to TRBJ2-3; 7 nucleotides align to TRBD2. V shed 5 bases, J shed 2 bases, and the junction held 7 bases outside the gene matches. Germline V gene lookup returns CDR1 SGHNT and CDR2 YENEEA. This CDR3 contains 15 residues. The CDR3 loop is CASSPPGLNTDTQYF. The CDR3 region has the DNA TGTGCCAGCAGCCCGCCGGGACTAAACACAGATACGCAGTATTTT.

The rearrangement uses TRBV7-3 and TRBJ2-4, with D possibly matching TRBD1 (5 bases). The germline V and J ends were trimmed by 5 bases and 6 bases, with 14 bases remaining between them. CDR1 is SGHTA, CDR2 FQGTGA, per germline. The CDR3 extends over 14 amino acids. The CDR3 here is CASSRTGTGNIQYF. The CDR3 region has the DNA TGTGCCAGCAGCCGTACCGGAACAGGAAACATTCAGTACTTC.

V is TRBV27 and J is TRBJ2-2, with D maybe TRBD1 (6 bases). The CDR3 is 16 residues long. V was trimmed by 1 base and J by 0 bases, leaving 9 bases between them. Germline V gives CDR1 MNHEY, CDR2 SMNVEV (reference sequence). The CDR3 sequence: CASSLFGGANTGELFF. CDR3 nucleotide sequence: TGTGCCAGCAGTTTATTTGGGGGCGCGAACACCGGGGAGCTGTTTTTT.

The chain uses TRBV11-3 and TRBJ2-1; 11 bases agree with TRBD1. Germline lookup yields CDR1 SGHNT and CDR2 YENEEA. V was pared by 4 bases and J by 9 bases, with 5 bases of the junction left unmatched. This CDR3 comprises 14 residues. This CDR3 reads CASSSGQGASEQFF. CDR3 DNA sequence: TGTGCCAGCAGCTCTGGACAGGGGGCTAGTGAGCAGTTCTTC.

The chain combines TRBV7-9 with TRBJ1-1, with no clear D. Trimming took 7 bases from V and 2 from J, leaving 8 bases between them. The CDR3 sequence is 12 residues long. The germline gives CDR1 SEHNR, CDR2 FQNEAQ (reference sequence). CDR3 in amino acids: CASIGANTEAFF. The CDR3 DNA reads TGTGCCAGCATAGGAGCTAACACTGAAGCTTTCTTT.

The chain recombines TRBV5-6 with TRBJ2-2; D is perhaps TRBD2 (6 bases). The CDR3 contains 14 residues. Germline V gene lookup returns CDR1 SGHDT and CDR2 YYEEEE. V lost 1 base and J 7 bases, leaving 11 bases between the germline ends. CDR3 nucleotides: TGTGCCAGCAGCTTGAGGCTAGCGAGCGGGGAGCTGTTTTTT. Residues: CASSLRLASGELFF.

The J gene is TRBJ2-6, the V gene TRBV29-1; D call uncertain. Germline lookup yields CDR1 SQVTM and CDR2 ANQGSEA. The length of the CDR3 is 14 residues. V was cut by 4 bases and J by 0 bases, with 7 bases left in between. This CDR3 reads CSVAARSGANVLTF. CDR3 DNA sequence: TGCAGCGTTGCGGCGCGCTCTGGGGCCAACGTCCTGACTTTC.

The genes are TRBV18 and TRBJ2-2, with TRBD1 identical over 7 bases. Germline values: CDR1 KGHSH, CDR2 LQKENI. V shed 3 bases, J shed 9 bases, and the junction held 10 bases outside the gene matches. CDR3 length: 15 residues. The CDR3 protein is CASSPSVQGFRELFF. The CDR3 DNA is TGTGCCAGCTCACCCTCCGTACAGGGGTTCAGGGAGCTGTTTTTT. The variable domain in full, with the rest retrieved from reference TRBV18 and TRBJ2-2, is NAGVMQNPRHLVRRRGQEARLRCSPMKGHSHVYWYRQLPEEGLKFMVYLQKENIIDESGMPKERFSAEFPKEGPSILRIQQVVRGDSAAYFCASSPSVQGFRELFFGEGSRLTVL.

The CDR3 nucleotides are TGTGCCAGCAGCTCCAGGGGGCAGGGGGCTTTCTTT. Protein product: CASSSRGQGAFF. V is TRBV7-3 and J is TRBJ1-1, with 8 bases aligning to TRBD1. The CDR3 is made up of 12 amino acids. Germline CDR1 SGHTA, CDR2 FQGTGA. The V and J ends lost 4 bases and 11 bases, in that order; junction bases with no gene match: 6.

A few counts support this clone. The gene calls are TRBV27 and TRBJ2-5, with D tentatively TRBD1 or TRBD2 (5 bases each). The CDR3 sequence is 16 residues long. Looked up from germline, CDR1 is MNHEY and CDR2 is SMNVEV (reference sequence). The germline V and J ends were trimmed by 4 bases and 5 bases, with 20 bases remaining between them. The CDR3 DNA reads TGTGCCAGCAGTTCGGGGACCTTCGGCTTTGTGGAGACCCAGTACTTC. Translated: CASSSGTFGFVETQYF.

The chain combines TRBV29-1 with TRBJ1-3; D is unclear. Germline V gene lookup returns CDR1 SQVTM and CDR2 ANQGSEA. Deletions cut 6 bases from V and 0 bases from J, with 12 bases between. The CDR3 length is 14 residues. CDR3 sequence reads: CSVGLGHSGNTIYF. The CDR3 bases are TGCAGCGTAGGACTAGGGCACTCTGGAAACACCATATATTTT.